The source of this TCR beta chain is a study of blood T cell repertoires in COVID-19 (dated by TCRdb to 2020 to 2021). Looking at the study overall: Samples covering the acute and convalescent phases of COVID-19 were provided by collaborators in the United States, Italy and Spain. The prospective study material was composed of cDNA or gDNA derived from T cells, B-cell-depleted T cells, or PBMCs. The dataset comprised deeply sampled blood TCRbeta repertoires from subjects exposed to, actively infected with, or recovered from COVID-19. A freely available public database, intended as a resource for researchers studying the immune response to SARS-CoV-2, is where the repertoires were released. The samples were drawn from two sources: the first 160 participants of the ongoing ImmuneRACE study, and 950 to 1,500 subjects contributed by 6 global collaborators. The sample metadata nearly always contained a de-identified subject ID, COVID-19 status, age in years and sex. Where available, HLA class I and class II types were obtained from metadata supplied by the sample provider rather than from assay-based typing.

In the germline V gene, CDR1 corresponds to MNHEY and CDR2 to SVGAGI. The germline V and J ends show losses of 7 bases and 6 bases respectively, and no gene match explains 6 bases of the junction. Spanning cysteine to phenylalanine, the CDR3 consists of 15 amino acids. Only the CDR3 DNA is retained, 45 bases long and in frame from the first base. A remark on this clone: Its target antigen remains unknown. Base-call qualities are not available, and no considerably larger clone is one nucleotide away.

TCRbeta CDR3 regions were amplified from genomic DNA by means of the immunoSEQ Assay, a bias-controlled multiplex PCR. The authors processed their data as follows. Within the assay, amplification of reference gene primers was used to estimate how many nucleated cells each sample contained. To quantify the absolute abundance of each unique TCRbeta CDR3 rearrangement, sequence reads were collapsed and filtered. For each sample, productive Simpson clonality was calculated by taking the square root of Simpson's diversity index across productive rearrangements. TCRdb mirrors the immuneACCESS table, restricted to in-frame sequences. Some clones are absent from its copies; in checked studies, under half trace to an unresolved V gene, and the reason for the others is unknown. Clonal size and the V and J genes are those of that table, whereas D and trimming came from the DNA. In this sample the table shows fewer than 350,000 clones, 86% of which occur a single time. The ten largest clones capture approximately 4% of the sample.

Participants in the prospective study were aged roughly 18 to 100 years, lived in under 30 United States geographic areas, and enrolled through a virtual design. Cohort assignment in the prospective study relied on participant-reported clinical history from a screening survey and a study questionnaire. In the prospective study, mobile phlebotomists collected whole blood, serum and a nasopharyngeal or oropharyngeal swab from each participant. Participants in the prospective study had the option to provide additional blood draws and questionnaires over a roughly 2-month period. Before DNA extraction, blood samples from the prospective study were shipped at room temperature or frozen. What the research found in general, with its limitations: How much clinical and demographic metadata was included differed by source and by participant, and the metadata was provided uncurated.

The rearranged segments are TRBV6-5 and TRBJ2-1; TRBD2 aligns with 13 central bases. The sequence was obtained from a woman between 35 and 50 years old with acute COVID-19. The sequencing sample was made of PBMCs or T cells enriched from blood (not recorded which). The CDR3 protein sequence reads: CASIPGLAGINEQFF. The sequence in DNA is TGTGCCAGCATCCCGGGACTAGCGGGGATCAATGAGCAGTTCTTC.